A selection of T cell receptor beta chains follows, all from one sample in a study of control samples from healthy donors and cancer patients. The assay was immunoSEQ multiplex PCR, and TCRdb's table has in-frame clones only and misses some. The sample contains fewer than 200,000 clones, 80% to 95% of which appear only once. Sequencing was carried out using blood. The receptors originated from a man in his late teens or twenties in good health. CDR3s include the opening cysteine and the closing phenylalanine or tryptophan. A D gene is named only where the DNA matches it firmly. Only part of the rows carry a size: once, few, many, or a class if the clone is expanded.

CDR3 protein,CDR3 DNA,clone size,CDR3 length,V gene,D gene,J gene
CASSLNGDSPLHF,TGCGCCAGCAGCTTGAATGGGGATTCACCCCTCCACTTT,NA,13,TRBV5-1,NA,TRBJ1-6
CASSRRQPGADEQYF,TGTGCCAGCAGTAGACGACAGCCGGGGGCCGACGAGCAGTACTTC,once,15,TRBV7-8,NA,TRBJ2-7
CASSRGGGELFF,TGTGCCAGCTCACGAGGTGGCGGGGAGCTGTTTTTT,NA,12,TRBV18,NA,TRBJ2-2
CATSSTTGGLSGYNEQFF,TGTGCCACCAGTTCTACGACAGGGGGCCTTAGCGGCTACAATGAGCAGTTCTTC,NA,18,TRBV24-1,TRBD1,TRBJ2-1
CAISEAGPLTSYEQYF,TGTGCCATCAGTGAGGCAGGCCCGTTAACCTCCTACGAGCAGTACTTC,NA,16,TRBV10-3,NA,TRBJ2-7
CASSYRSLNSPLHF,TGTGCCAGCAGTTACAGAAGCCTCAATTCACCCCTCCACTTT,NA,14,TRBV6-6,NA,TRBJ1-6
CASSPQGTGELFF,TGTGCCAGCTCACCACAGGGAACCGGGGAGCTGTTTTTT,NA,13,TRBV18,NA,TRBJ2-2
CASNLAQNMNTEAFF,TGTGCCAGTAATCTCGCACAGAACATGAACACTGAAGCTTTCTTT,few,15,TRBV19,NA,TRBJ1-1
CASSSRAGGKNEQFF,TGTGCCAGCTCCTCAAGGGCGGGGGGGAAAAATGAGCAGTTCTTC,NA,15,TRBV7-2,TRBD2,TRBJ2-1
CASSPGRGAANEQFF,TGTGCCAGCTCACCGGGCCGGGGAGCGGCCAATGAGCAGTTCTTC,NA,15,TRBV18,NA,TRBJ2-1
CASSVTGQGGETQYF,TGTGCCAGCAGCGTTACGGGACAGGGAGGCGAGACCCAGTACTTC,NA,15,TRBV9,TRBD1,TRBJ2-5
CASSLAAGLTETQYF,TGCGCCAGCAGCTTGGCCGCGGGTCTGACAGAGACCCAGTACTTC,NA,15,TRBV5-1,NA,TRBJ2-5
CAISESKGANEQFF,TGTGCCATCAGTGAATCGAAGGGGGCTAATGAGCAGTTCTTC,NA,14,TRBV10-3,TRBD1,TRBJ2-1
CASRLGRPANYGYTF,TGTGCCAGCAGGTTGGGACGCCCTGCTAACTATGGCTACACCTTC,NA,15,TRBV7-9,NA,TRBJ1-2
CASSSVNRGPSYEQYF,TGTGCCAGCAGTTCCGTGAACAGGGGCCCCTCCTACGAGCAGTACTTC,NA,16,TRBV27,TRBD1,TRBJ2-7
CASSQAQSPNEQYF,TGCGCCAGCAGCCAAGCGCAGTCCCCCAACGAGCAGTACTTC,NA,14,TRBV4-1,NA,TRBJ2-7
CAFHVRGSNQPQHF,TGTGCCTTCCATGTTAGGGGGAGCAATCAGCCCCAGCATTTT,NA,14,TRBV30,NA,TRBJ1-5
CATSVGAGETQYF,TGTGCCACCAGTGTTGGCGCGGGGGAGACCCAGTACTTC,NA,13,TRBV24-1,NA,TRBJ2-5
CASSFVPTVADTQYF,TGTGCCAGCAGCTTCGTTCCGACAGTAGCAGATACGCAGTATTTT,NA,15,TRBV7-9,NA,TRBJ2-3
CASSLDKGRTEAFF,TGTGCCAGCAGCTTAGACAAGGGGCGAACTGAAGCTTTCTTT,few,14,TRBV7-8,NA,TRBJ1-1
CASTSDRDDEAFF,TGTGCCAGCACCTCAGACAGGGATGATGAAGCTTTCTTT,NA,13,TRBV2,TRBD1,TRBJ1-1
CAWRMLRDRTSPNYGYTF,TGTGCCTGGCGTATGCTCCGGGACAGGACCTCGCCTAACTATGGCTACACCTTC,NA,18,TRBV30,TRBD1,TRBJ1-2
CASSPPTYNEQFF,TGTGCCAGCAGTCCACCAACTTACAATGAGCAGTTCTTC,NA,13,TRBV6-6,NA,TRBJ2-1
CASSLLRGYQETQYF,TGTGCCAGCAGCTTACTGCGGGGGTACCAAGAGACCCAGTACTTC,NA,15,TRBV7-9,TRBD2,TRBJ2-5
CASSWGLNTDTQYF,TGTGCCAGCAGCTGGGGACTTAACACAGATACGCAGTATTTT,NA,14,TRBV7-3,NA,TRBJ2-3
CASSELGQENTGELFF,TGCGCCAGCAGTGAGTTGGGACAGGAGAACACCGGGGAGCTGTTTTTT,NA,16,TRBV10-1,TRBD1,TRBJ2-2
CASSPTRVGADTQYF,TGTGCCAGCAGCCCTACCCGTGTCGGCGCAGATACGCAGTATTTT,few,15,TRBV7-8,NA,TRBJ2-3
CASSPGQSAYGYTF,TGTGCCAGCTCACCCGGACAGAGTGCCTATGGCTACACCTTC,NA,14,TRBV18,NA,TRBJ1-2
CASSDVSLTGELFF,TGTGCCAGCAGTGACGTCTCATTAACCGGGGAGCTGTTTTTT,NA,14,TRBV6-1,NA,TRBJ2-2
CASSSYTGDREKLFF,TGTGCCAGCAGCTCTTACACAGGGGATAGGGAAAAACTGTTTTTT,NA,15,TRBV5-5,TRBD1,TRBJ1-4
CASSLGGDQPQHF,TGTGCCAGCAGTTTAGGCGGGGATCAGCCCCAGCATTTT,NA,13,TRBV12-3/TRBV12-4,NA,TRBJ1-5
CASSVGRGETQYF,TGTGCCAGCAGCGTAGGCAGGGGTGAGACCCAGTACTTC,once,13,TRBV9,NA,TRBJ2-5
CAISESGFSNTEAFF,TGTGCCATCAGTGAGTCAGGGTTTTCGAACACTGAAGCTTTCTTT,NA,15,TRBV10-3,NA,TRBJ1-1
CASSPGRGYGYTF,TGTGCCAGCAGCCCCGGCAGGGGTTATGGCTACACCTTC,NA,13,TRBV5-4,NA,TRBJ1-2
CASSLAGKVSDTQYF,TGCGCCAGCAGTCTAGCGGGGAAAGTTTCAGATACGCAGTATTTT,NA,15,TRBV5-1,TRBD2,TRBJ2-3
CASSFTGTGKNYGYTF,TGTGCCAGCAGTTTTACCGGGACAGGAAAGAACTATGGCTACACCTTC,NA,16,TRBV6-5,TRBD1,TRBJ1-2
CASSTGDTGELFF,TGTGCCAGTAGTACCGGAGACACCGGGGAGCTGTTTTTT,NA,13,TRBV19,NA,TRBJ2-2
CASSDASGVAYEQYF,TGTGCCAGCAGCGATGCTAGCGGTGTTGCCTACGAGCAGTACTTC,NA,15,TRBV5-4,TRBD2,TRBJ2-7
CASSVTGETEAFF,TGTGCCAGCAGCGTCACAGGGGAGACTGAAGCTTTCTTT,NA,13,TRBV2,TRBD1,TRBJ1-1
CASSPSSGGTTDTQYF,TGTGCCAGCAGCCCCTCTAGCGGGGGGACCACAGATACGCAGTATTTT,NA,16,TRBV5-4,TRBD2,TRBJ2-3